Below, 9 T cell receptor beta chains from the same sample are listed, as sequenced in a study of blood T cell repertoires in COVID-19. Profiled with immunoSEQ multiplex PCR; TCRdb holds only in-frame clones, not every one. The profile covers under 250,000 clones, with 65% to 90% appearing a single time and about 2.5% taken by the ten largest. The sample was peripheral blood. These receptors all stem from a woman in her 70s with COVID-19, enrolled during active disease.

J is TRBJ1-6 and V is TRBV4-3; no clear D. Trimming removed 0 bases from V and 8 bases from J, with 20 bases in between. This CDR3 is 18 amino acids long. Germline lookup yields CDR1 LGHNA and CDR2 YSLEER. The CDR3: CASSQDLFDLGVDSPLHF. In DNA form, the CDR3 reads TGCGCCAGCAGCCAAGATTTGTTCGATCTGGGAGTGGATTCACCCCTCCACTTT.

The V call is TRBV7-3, the J call TRBJ1-1, with TRBD1 matching 10 bases. The V gene's germline CDR1 is SGHTA and CDR2 FQGTGA. V dropped 2 bases and J dropped 5; count of bases not matched to a gene: 2. The length of the CDR3 is 14 residues. Written as DNA, the CDR3 is TGTGCCAGCAGCTTACTGGGACAGGGGACTGAAGCTTTCTTT. Its protein is CASSLLGQGTEAFF.

V is TRBV6-5 and J is TRBJ1-2; D perhaps matches TRBD1 (5 bases). The CDR3 consists of 15 residues. Trimming stripped 6 bases from V and 8 bases from J, with 22 bases between. The germline gives CDR1 MNHEY, CDR2 SVGAGI. The CDR3 nucleotides read TGTGCCAGCAGAAGGCAGGGAGGCGCTCCCCTAGGCTACACCTTC. It encodes CASRRQGGAPLGYTF.

The chain employs TRBV4-1 and TRBJ2-1; D might be TRBD2 (5 bases). CDR1 and CDR2 (germline): MGHRA, YSYEKL. The CDR3 totals 15 residues. V lost 0 bases and J lost 9, with 15 bases in between. In nucleotides, the CDR3 is TGCGCCAGCAGCCAAGACGGTCAAGGGAGCGGTGAGCAGTTCTTC. It translates to CASSQDGQGSGEQFF.

Worth noting for this clone: At one end the junction does not follow the germline gene, possibly because of a read error. J is TRBJ1-1 and V is TRBV10-3; D call uncertain. This CDR3 has 14 residues. Germline V CDR1 and CDR2: ENHRY, SYGVKD. The CDR3 loop reads CAIIEGPSGTEAFF. The DNA of the CDR3 is TGTGCCATCATTGAGGGCCCGTCTGGTACTGAAGCTTTCTTT.

V gene TRBV5-1 combines with J gene TRBJ2-5, with a tentative D call TRBD1 (5 bases). Trimming shortened V by 3 bases and J by 4 bases, and 16 bases separated the two germline ends. CDR1 and CDR2 (germline): SGHRS, YFSETQ. There are 15 residues in the CDR3. Here the CDR3 DNA reads TGCGCCAGCAGCTCCCCTATGGGCCAGGGAGAGACCCAGTACTTC. Amino acid sequence: CASSSPMGQGETQYF.

This clone showed up just once. At the DNA level, this CDR3 is encoded by other sequences in the same sample as well. Here the CDR3 reads CASSLAGTDTQYF. The CDR3 coding sequence is TGTGCCAGCAGCTTAGCAGGAACAGATACGCAGTATTTT. This chain links TRBV11-2 with TRBJ2-3; D call uncertain. Per the germline V gene, CDR1 is SGHAT and CDR2 is FQNNGV. Deletions cut 1 base from V and 3 bases from J, with 5 bases between. This CDR3 comprises 13 residues.

The rearrangement joins TRBV21-1 to TRBJ1-2; the D segment call TRBD1 is taken from the table without a DNA check. TRBV21-1 counts as a pseudogene. This CDR3 spans 14 amino acids. The CDR3 DNA reads as TGTGCCAGCAGCGCACACAGGGACATACTAGGCTACACCTTC. Protein product: CASSAHRDILGYTF.

A single count supports this clone. J is TRBJ1-2 and V is TRBV19, with TRBD1 as a possible D gene (5 bases). This CDR3 has 16 amino acids. The germline gives CDR1 LNHDA, CDR2 SQIVND (reference sequence). V lost 5 bases and J lost 0, with 16 bases in between. CDR3 bases: TGTGCCAGTAGTCTACCCATCGGACAACCTAACTATGGCTACACCTTC. This sequence encodes CASSLPIGQPNYGYTF.